This T cell receptor (beta chain) comes out of a study of memory CD4+ T cells and cytomegalovirus serostatus (dated by TCRdb to the late 2010s). A note on the overall study: A total of roughly 35 healthy Belgian adults, of whom 9 were CMV seropositive and about 25 were CMV seronegative, were included in the cohort. To replicate a published TCR-based CMV serostatus classifier, the study sequenced CD4+ memory TCRbeta repertoires from a Belgian cohort whose cytomegalovirus serostatus was known. General study outcomes and caveats: The results were read as suggesting that the CMV-associated TCR signature is, for the most part, present in the CD4+ memory repertoire. Only CD4+CD45RO+ memory cells were sequenced, unlike the original study, which covered naive and memory CD4+ and CD8+ populations. Among the 160 or so previously reported CMV-associated TCRbeta sequences, 67 showed up in the CD4+ memory repertoires, with each one found in between one and five individuals. On the Belgian cohort, the classifier built on the original framework reached a median bootstrapped AUC of approximately 0.95, with a 95% CI of 0.76-1.00. For CMV serostatus prediction, a median bootstrapped AUC of about 0.96 was reached with the original framework, and a median bootstrapped AUC of about 0.91 was reached with a US-trained random forest.

Turning to this clone: Its antigen remains unidentified. It has no much larger one-base neighbor in the sample; base qualities were not kept.

Genomic DNA was extracted from sorted cells with the Quick-DNA Microprep Kit. Amplification of TCRbeta DNA was done with the immunoSEQ hsTCRbeta kit, following the protocol from the manufacturer. An Illumina MiSeq instrument was used to sequence the TCRbeta libraries. The original methods were these. Removing out-of-frame sequences left 2,204,828 distinct TCRbeta sequences, an average of approximately 61,000 per individual. Two values were used to score each individual: the count of 150 to 200 previously reported CMV-associated TCRbeta sequences and the total count of productive distinct TCRbeta sequences. A beta-binomial model was reimplemented in Python, and random forests from scikit-learn, run with default parameters, were trained on data from the US cohort. On the Belgian cohort, classifier performance was reported as the median AUC, along with percentile confidence intervals, across 10,000 bootstrap iterations. TCRdb holds this immuneACCESS table with in-frame rearrangements only. Some clones are missing; in checked studies, unresolved V genes explain under half, and the rest has no known cause. The V and J calls and clone size are taken from that table; D and trimming were inferred from the DNA. The sample records around 50,000 clones, approximately 78% of which are singletons. The leading ten clones occupy over 0.5% of the sample.

Single viable CD3+CD4+CD8-CD45RO+ cells were sorted as memory CD4+ T cells on a FACSAria II. CMV serostatus was determined with a Roche Elecsys assay detecting serum IgG against CMV pp150, pp28, p38 and p52. After thawing, total CD4+ T cells were enriched by positive selection with CD4 magnetic microbeads. The samples came from a separate study whose specific focus was interrogating the CD4+ T cell memory repertoire. Peripheral blood mononuclear cells were isolated and cryopreserved according to standard operating procedures, and serum was kept at -80 degrees C. CD3-PerCP (BW264/56), CD4-APC (RPA-T4), CD45RO-PE (UCHT1) and CD8-Pacific Orange (3B5) antibodies were used for staining, and non-viable cells were excluded with Sytox blue. CDR1 and CDR2, per the germline V gene, are SGHVS and FQNEAQ. V is pared back by 3 bases and J by 4 bases, with 19 bases lying between the germline termini. Counted from cysteine to phenylalanine, this CDR3 has 17 amino acids. The DNA shown is the 51-base CDR3, in frame from base 1.

The chain is made from TRBV7-8 and TRBJ1-5; 6 matching bases give a weak D call of TRBD1. This TCR came from an adult in good health and CMV-seronegative. Sequenced input: memory CD4+ T cells from blood. The DNA reads TGTGCCAGCAGCTTGGACCTGACAGGAGAGACGAATCAGCCCCAGCATTTT. The resulting protein is CASSLDLTGETNQPQHF.